Following are 21 T cell receptor beta chains from one sample sequenced in a study of T cells in Graves' hyperthyroidism and ophthalmopathy. TCR beta CDR3 regions were amplified from RNA. The HTBI set primed first-round TCR CDR3 RT-PCR. TCRdb passed the multiplex PCR reads through MiXCR, listing each CDR3 protein once. The sample gives 550,000 to 800,000 distinct CDR3 sequences, approximately 15% of which show up once; roughly 15% is in the top ten. The material sequenced was blood. The receptors here all came from a man in his fifties or sixties with Graves' hyperthyroidism.

The rearrangement links TRBV29-1 to TRBJ2-7; D is perhaps TRBD1 (6 bases). Germline loops: CDR1 SQVTM, CDR2 ANQGSEA. The CDR3 is 12 residues long. V was cut by 4 bases and J by 6 bases, with 13 bases left in between. DNA of the CDR3: TGCAGCGTTGCCCTGGGGGCCGGCGAGCAGTACTTC. Protein: CSVALGAGEQYF.

The chain carries TRBV18 and TRBJ2-2; 7 bases are a match to TRBD2. This CDR3 spans 17 amino acids. Trimming removed 3 bases from V and 0 bases from J; junction bases left unmatched: 7. CDR1 and CDR2 (germline): KGHSH, LQKENI. The CDR3 DNA sequence: TGTGCCAGCTCACCCCGGAGGGGAGGGGCGAACACCGGGGAGCTGTTTTTT. It encodes CASSPRRGGANTGELFF. Full variable domain (missing parts from reference TRBV18 and TRBJ2-2): NAGVMQNPRHLVRRRGQEARLRCSPMKGHSHVYWYRQLPEEGLKFMVYLQKENIIDESGMPKERFSAEFPKEGPSILRIQQVVRGDSAAYFCASSPRRGGANTGELFFGEGSRLTVL.

This clonotype was seen repeatedly, ten times or more. The chain combines TRBV11-2 with TRBJ2-2; 11 bases match TRBD2. Trimming cost V 1 base and J 5 bases; bases outside gene matches: 0. Germline CDR1 is SGHAT and CDR2 is FQNNGV. This CDR3 has 15 residues. DNA for the CDR3: TGTGCCAGCAGCTTAGGACTAGCGGGGACCGGGGAGCTGTTTTTT. Its protein is CASSLGLAGTGELFF.

The V gene is TRBV4-1, the J gene TRBJ1-1; D is undetermined. CDR1 is MGHRA and CDR2 is YSYEKL in the germline V gene. The CDR3 loop spans 15 amino acids. V lost 0 bases to trimming and J lost 2 bases, with 10 bases between them. CDR3: CASSQDSGPNTEAFF. CDR3 bases: TGCGCCAGCAGCCAAGATTCCGGACCAAACACTGAAGCTTTCTTT.

This clonotype was found a few times. Its ends do not fully match the called genes, so a read error is possible. This chain joins TRBV27 and TRBJ2-3; 10 bases align to TRBD2. CDR3 length equals 18 residues. CDR1 MNHEY and CDR2 SMNVEV come from the germline V gene (reference sequence). CDR3 DNA sequence: TGTGCCAGCAGTTTAAGTGTTAGCGGGAGGTCTAGCATAGATACGCAGTATTTT. This translates into CASSLSVSGRSSIDTQYF.

The chain has TRBV24-1 and TRBJ2-1; a weak D match, TRBD2 (6 bases). CDR1 is KGHDR, CDR2 SFDVKD, per germline. V lost 7 bases, J lost 4 bases, and 13 bases lay in between. This CDR3 is built from 14 residues. The CDR3 bases are TGTGCCACCAGAGCCGGGACTCTGTACAATGAGCAGTTCTTC. It yields the protein CATRAGTLYNEQFF.

This clonotype has ten or more counts. The chain carries TRBV9 and TRBJ2-7, with D perhaps TRBD2 (5 bases). The CDR3 sequence is 15 residues long. Germline lookup yields CDR1 SGDLS and CDR2 YYNGEE. Trimming shortened V by 0 bases and J by 0 bases, and 10 bases separated the two germline ends. CDR3 coding DNA: TGTGCCAGCAGCGTAGAGGATAGCGACTCCTACGAGCAGTACTTC. The encoded protein is CASSVEDSDSYEQYF.

The chain is built from TRBV14 and TRBJ2-7, with 9 bases aligning to TRBD2. The length of the CDR3 is 15 residues. In germline, CDR1 is SGHDN, CDR2 FVKESK. J lost 1 base, V lost 1 base, and 2 bases had no gene match. CDR3 amino acids: CASSQVAGESYEQYF. The CDR3 DNA is TGTGCCAGCAGCCAAGTAGCGGGAGAATCCTACGAGCAGTACTTC.

The chain recombines TRBV2 with TRBJ1-5; unclear D gene. V lost 9 bases to trimming and J lost 6 bases, with 12 bases between them. Per germline, CDR1 SNHLY and CDR2 FYNNEI. The CDR3 length is 12 residues. Written as DNA, the CDR3 is TGTGCCAGTGGGCTGATCAGTCAGCCCCAGCATTTT. Translating gives CASGLISQPQHF.

This clonotype was observed a few times. The V gene is TRBV6-5, the J gene TRBJ1-5, with 7 positions matching TRBD1. Losses at the gene ends were 0 bases for V and 5 bases for J; bases not matched to a gene: 4. The CDR3 is 15 amino acids. The germline V gene has CDR1 MNHEY and CDR2 SVGAGI. The CDR3 bases are TGTGCCAGCAGTTACTCGGGACAGTGGGATCAGCCCCAGCATTTT. Protein product: CASSYSGQWDQPQHF.

This clonotype was seen repeatedly, ten times or more. The chain recombines TRBV14 with TRBJ2-3; D assignment may be TRBD1 or TRBD2 (5 bases each). Trimming cost V 5 bases and J 6 bases, with 15 bases left between them. The germline gives CDR1 SGHDN, CDR2 FVKESK. The CDR3 contains 14 residues. The CDR3 coding sequence is TGTGCCAGCAGCTTCGGGACGATTGGCGATACGCAGTATTTT. It is translated as CASSFGTIGDTQYF.

This clonotype has ten or more counts. The chain recombines TRBV28 with TRBJ2-7; 11 bases are a match to TRBD1. V shed 2 bases, J shed 4 bases, and the junction held 4 bases outside the gene matches. This CDR3 comprises 15 residues. Looked up from germline, CDR1 is MDHEN and CDR2 is SYDVKM. CDR3 DNA: TGTGCCAGCAGTTTAAACGGACAGGGGGCTTACGAGCAGTACTTC. Translating gives CASSLNGQGAYEQYF.

This clonotype came up a few times. The chain employs TRBV29-1 and TRBJ2-5; no clear D. CDR1 and CDR2 (germline): SQVTM, ANQGSEA. V dropped 7 bases and J dropped 2 bases, with 11 bases sitting between them. The CDR3 is made up of 12 amino acids. The CDR3 nucleotides read TGCAGCGCTCAGACTGTTCAAGAGACCCAGTACTTC. Amino acid sequence: CSAQTVQETQYF.

This clonotype was recorded at least ten times. The chain recombines TRBV12-3 or TRBV12-4 with TRBJ1-4; 9 bases align to TRBD1. The V gene end was trimmed by 8 bases and the J gene end by 5 bases; junction bases not matched to a gene: 3. The CDR3 is 13 residues long. CDR3 nucleotides: TGTGCCAGCGCCGGGACAGGGAATGAAAAACTGTTTTTT. Its translation: CASAGTGNEKLFF.

This clonotype has at least ten counts. V and J are TRBV11-2 and TRBJ2-5; unclear D gene. CDR3 length equals 13 residues. CDR1 and CDR2 from the germline V gene are SGHAT and FQNNGV. V lost 3 bases and J 4 bases, leaving 9 bases between the germline ends. In DNA, the CDR3 is TGTGCCAGCAGCTTTGCGGTTCTAGAGACCCAGTACTTC. Encoded protein: CASSFAVLETQYF.

This clonotype was observed at least ten times. The chain employs TRBV9 and TRBJ2-5, with TRBD2 matching over 16 bases. Germline V gene sequence: CDR1 SGDLS, CDR2 YYNGEE. The CDR3 spans 18 residues. The J segment lost 5 bases and the V segment lost 3 bases, leaving 10 bases of the junction unmatched. The CDR3 protein is CASSAAGTSGRAGETQYF. In DNA, the CDR3 is TGTGCCAGCAGCGCCGCCGGGACTAGCGGGAGGGCCGGGGAGACCCAGTACTTC. Full variable domain (missing parts from reference TRBV9 and TRBJ2-5): DSGVTQTPKHLITATGQRVTLRCSPRSGDLSVYWYQQSLDQGLQFLIQYYNGEERAKGNILERFSAQQFPDLHSELNLSSLELGDSALYFCASSAAGTSGRAGETQYFGPGTRLLVL.

In this sample, this clonotype turned up many times. The chain has TRBV7-9 and TRBJ2-7, with D perhaps being TRBD1 or TRBD2 (5 bases each). The germline V gene has CDR1 SEHNR and CDR2 FQNEAQ (reference sequence). With 0 bases removed from V and 4 bases from J, the gap between germline ends came to 13 bases. The CDR3 is made up of 15 amino acids. The CDR3 reads CASSLAGTGEYEQYF. CDR3 in DNA: TGTGCCAGCAGCTTAGCCGGGACCGGGGAGTACGAGCAGTACTTC.

This clonotype was picked up many times. The chain carries TRBV19 and TRBJ1-1, with D maybe TRBD1 (6 bases). Germline lookup yields CDR1 LNHDA and CDR2 SQIVND (reference sequence). V was cut by 8 bases and J by 2 bases, with 18 bases left in between. The CDR3 has 15 residues. CDR3 amino acids: CASSDTGTLNTEAFF. In DNA, the CDR3 is TGTGCCAGTTCTGACACCGGGACACTAAACACTGAAGCTTTCTTT.

This clonotype was counted many times. The chain links TRBV15 to TRBJ2-3; D is uncertain. V shed 6 bases and J shed 0 bases, with 13 bases lying between them. CDR3 length: 15 amino acids. Per germline, CDR1 LNHNV and CDR2 YYDKDF (reference sequence). This CDR3 is CATRGIRASTDTQYF. CDR3 DNA sequence: TGTGCCACCAGGGGTATTCGGGCCAGCACAGATACGCAGTATTTT. The full variable domain, with the rest looked up from reference TRBV15 and TRBJ2-3, is DAMVIQNPRYQVTQFGKPVTLSCSQTLNHNVMYWYQQKSSQAPKLLFHYYDKDFNNEADTPDNFQSRRPNTSFCFLDIRSPGLGDTAMYLCATRGIRASTDTQYFGPGTRLTVL.

This clonotype has at least ten counts. V is TRBV6-1 and J is TRBJ2-2; D not resolved. With 5 bases removed from V and 1 base from J, the gap between germline ends came to 14 bases. The CDR3 sequence is 16 residues long. Germline V gene data show CDR1 as MNHNS and CDR2 as SASEGT. The chain's CDR3 is CASSYGVPKNTGELFF. Here the CDR3 DNA reads TGTGCCAGCAGTTATGGCGTACCTAAGAACACCGGGGAGCTGTTTTTT.

This clonotype was counted at least ten times. The rearrangement links TRBV28 to TRBJ2-4; the D gene could be TRBD1 or TRBD2 (5 bases each). V gave up 11 bases and J gave up 7 bases, with 18 bases separating them. Germline CDR1 is MDHEN and CDR2 is SYDVKM. The CDR3 is 13 amino acids. The CDR3 loop is CAGASGTTNIQYF. The CDR3 DNA is TGTGCCGGGGCCTCGGGAACAACTAACATTCAGTACTTC.